This T cell receptor beta chain emerged from a study of T cells in Graves' hyperthyroidism and ophthalmopathy. PBMCs were derived from about 9.1 ml fresh peripheral blood. There were TCR beta CDR3 regions amplified from RNA transcripts. The HTBI primer set was used in a first-round RT-PCR of the TCR CDR3. In TCRdb, the multiplex PCR reads were re-called with MiXCR into one record per CDR3 protein. The data show 660,000 or so distinct CDR3 sequences, less than 25% seen once. A few counts support this clonotype. Per the germline V gene, CDR1 is SNHLY and CDR2 is FYNNEI. This CDR3 contains 16 residues. Losses at the gene ends were 1 base for V and 4 bases for J; bases not matched to a gene: 8.

The receptor comes from a young man with Graves' ophthalmopathy. The sequencing sample was made of blood. The chain is built from TRBV2 and TRBJ2-3, with TRBD1 matching 7 bases. The DNA of the CDR3 is TGTGCCAGCAGTGAAGGAAGAGGGGGCTGGGCAGATACGCAGTATTTT. Protein: CASSEGRGGWADTQYF.